Given below is one T cell receptor (beta chain) in context. Its antigen is still unknown. The input lacks base qualities; no much larger clone sits a single base away. These data originate in a study of long-term antiretroviral therapy in people with HIV (dated by TCRdb to 2021 to 2024). Describing the broader study: The earliest samples were collected about a decade before the 2015 WHO recommendation for immediate ART, when ART was typically delayed until CD4 counts fell. This retrospective serial study examined whether starting ART and sustained HIV suppression were associated with changes in the composition and diversity of the TRB repertoire in peripheral blood. The cohort contributed 150 to 200 cryopreserved PBMC samples from a few dozen adults with confirmed HIV infection, collected serially over a mean of approximately 6 years (range 1-12). About 35% of the 30 participants with HIV were female. No cross-contamination during QIAcube processing turned up in test extractions that ran a monoclonal T-cell line alongside around 32 polyclonal samples.

To be included, a participant needed at least one PBMC sample from before ART initiation plus at least two post-ART samples. Treatment was received in the United States of America by all participants with HIV. Before DNA extraction, cryopreserved samples containing about 1-10 million PBMC were thawed and washed. At the time of the earliest PBMC sample, participants with HIV were aged between roughly 20 and 55 years. Per participant, PBMC samples came from 1-4 timepoints prior to ART initiation and 2-8 timepoints following ART initiation, for a median of 7 samples. Serial HIV viral load, CD4+ T-cell count, ART history and demographic data were obtained for every participant. Genomic DNA was extracted from unsorted PBMC with a Qiagen kit on a QIAcube, processed in batches of 12 samples. The junction carries 12 bases between V and J, which are trimmed by 6 bases and 9 bases respectively. The CDR3 starts with the cysteine, ends with the phenylalanine, and has 12 residues. Just the 36-base CDR3 DNA is kept, in frame starting at base 1. Looking up the germline V gene yields CDR1 KGHSH and CDR2 LQKENI.

The immunoSEQ hsTCRB v3.0 assay was used at survey level resolution for TRB variable region sequencing. TRB sequencing targeted a depth of about 35,000-50,000 T-cell genomes per sample. Pooled TRB libraries were sequenced on an Illumina MiSeq with a v3 150-cycle kit. As for how the authors treated the data: Analysis of repertoires was carried out in R inside a reproducible Nextflow workflow spanning QC, data transformation and analysis. LymphoSeq2, an R package for exploring AIRR-Seq data, was used to implement the custom analyses. After excluding a few samples that yielded fewer than 5000 total TRB sequences, fewer than 200 HIV repertoires remained for analysis. Of the roughly 190 retained HIV repertoires, approximately 60 were collected before and around 130 after ART initiation. Repertoires were downsampled to 5000 TRB nucleotide sequences, and summary statistics were averaged over 100 downsampling iterations. The analysis kept only TRB sequences whose CDR3 regions were at least seven amino acids long. A Shannon entropy-derived clonality score and the Gini coefficient were used to measure diversity. Repertoire networks linked the top 5000 CDR3 amino acid sequences whenever two sequences differed by an edit distance of one. For TRB CDR3 amino acid sequences, GLIPH2 was used to predict antigen specificity groups and MHC restriction. To flag known associations with CMV, EBV, HIV or tissue antigens, CDR3 amino acid sequences were compared against VDJdb and McPAS-TCR. Pre-ART, post-ART and control groups were compared with Wilcoxon signed-rank tests and Holm-Bonferroni correction. TCRdb took this table from immuneACCESS and kept in-frame rearrangements with V and J called. Such tables lack part of the clones; where checked against another copy, unresolved V genes explain under half of the gap, and the rest is unexplained. V, J and clone size derive from that table, while D and trimming were established from the DNA sequence. This sample holds more than 20,000 clones; 81% were observed only once. Approximately 16% of the sample is taken by the ten largest.

The full study reports these points: Expanded TRB clones identified before ART initiation dominated the repertoire across all time points, though the dominance fluctuated and decreased in many PLHIV after ART. Because pre-ART samples had limited cell numbers, profiling was done on unsorted PBMC rather than on sorted CD4+ and CD8+ T cells. The samples span the years 2004 to 2017, and the ART regimens used at that time may not be as effective as current regimens. CDR3 length ranges in HIV repertoires were narrower than in controls, and network structure suggested an antigen-experienced repertoire with only a slight naive shift after ART. Starting ART was linked to a significant rise in TRB diversity, yet even with long-term ART the diversity remained significantly lower than in transplant donor controls. Limited PBMC availability meant only the TCR beta chain was sequenced, without alpha chain pairing. Inferences about post-ART repertoire changes are limited because no data were available on ART adherence, viral resistance or therapy changes.

The rearrangement combines TRBV18 with TRBJ2-1; confidence is insufficient to name the D gene. The material was unsorted PBMCs, obtained at the start of antiretroviral therapy, before treatment. This sequence was found in a woman aged 18-30 years with HIV. In nucleotides, the sequence is TGTGCCAGCTCTCCCCTATCAGGTGAGCAGTTCTTC. This yields the protein CASSPLSGEQFF.